This T cell receptor (beta chain) was obtained from a study of shared clonotypes between healthy human individuals. Findings and limits, study-wide: As a rule, naive subsets had a larger estimated richness than memory subsets.

The CDR3 totals 15 residues. The ends lost 4 bases at V and 4 bases at J; junction bases unmatched: 8. Germline V CDR1 and CDR2: MRHNA, SNTAGT. A note on this clone: Its antigen is undetermined.

Here immunoSEQ multiplex PCR was the method, and the copy in TCRdb shows in-frame clones only, minus some. The table includes over 95,000 clones, around 68% detected once. V gene TRBV6-4 combines with J gene TRBJ2-3; 7 nucleotides line up with TRBD2. The sample taken for sequencing was memory CD8+ T cells sorted from blood. Subset noted: CD45RO+ cells pooled with CCR7-negative TemRA cells. This receptor was obtained from a woman in her thirties in good health. CDR3 sequence: CASSGGRAGSDTQYF. The CDR3 DNA sequence: TGTGCCAGCAGTGGGGGGAGGGCCGGTTCAGATACGCAGTATTTT.